This entry lists 30 T cell receptor beta chains sequenced from one sample in a study of T cells after yellow fever vaccination. TCRdb independently ran MiXCR on the 5' RACE reads; one entry per CDR3 protein. There are about 550,000 distinct CDR3 sequences in the sample; about a fifth occur only once, and about 13% lies in the top ten. The source was PBMCs, collected 15 days after the yellow fever booster vaccination. The receptors shown here come from a man in his thirties or forties who received the YFV17D yellow fever vaccine.

V and J are TRBV20-1 and TRBJ2-5; D is ambiguous. V gave up 5 bases and J gave up 5 bases, with 18 bases separating them. CDR3 length: 14 amino acids. Germline CDR1 DFQATT, CDR2 SNEGSKA (reference sequence). The CDR3 DNA reads as TGCAGTGCTGCTCCCGGTGACCGACCCGAGACCCAGTACTTC. It encodes CSAAPGDRPETQYF.

The V call is TRBV11-3, the J call TRBJ2-1; TRBD2 aligns across 9 bases. Trimming removed 6 bases from V and 6 bases from J; junction bases left unmatched: 6. The CDR3 extends over 14 amino acids. Germline V gene lookup returns CDR1 SGHNT and CDR2 YENEEA. CDR3 sequence: CASSVSGSPNEQFF. The CDR3 bases are TGTGCCAGCAGTGTTAGCGGGAGCCCCAATGAGCAGTTCTTC.

This clonotype was counted a few times. The chain joins TRBV7-9 to TRBJ2-7; D uncertain. The CDR3 sequence is 14 residues long. In germline, CDR1 is SEHNR, CDR2 FQNEAQ (reference sequence). V gave up 1 base and J gave up 1 base, with 8 bases separating them. The CDR3: CASSLGSKSYEQYF. The CDR3 region has the DNA TGTGCCAGCAGCTTAGGATCCAAGTCCTACGAGCAGTACTTC. Full variable domain (rest looked up from reference TRBV7-9 and TRBJ2-7): DTGVSQNPRHKITKRGQNVTFRCDPISEHNRLYWYRQTLGQGPEFLTYFQNEAQLEKSRLLSDRFSAERPKGSFSTLEIQRTEQGDSAMYLCASSLGSKSYEQYFGPGTRLTVT.

The chain is built from TRBV6-1 and TRBJ2-7, with 9 nucleotides matching TRBD2. J gave up 7 bases and V 5 bases, and 6 bases lay outside the gene matches. This CDR3 has 13 amino acids. Germline V gene lookup returns CDR1 MNHNS and CDR2 SASEGT. Written as DNA, the CDR3 is TGTGCCAGCAGTCGTAGCGGGAGTGGAGAGCAGTACTTC. This translates into CASSRSGSGEQYF.

The gene calls are TRBV21-1 and TRBJ1-4; the D call of TRBD1 is as the table states it, not checked on the DNA. TRBV21-1 is annotated as a pseudogene. The CDR3 contains 18 residues. CDR3 sequence reads: CASSKEDWDRGRCEKLFF. In nucleotides, the CDR3 is TGTGCCAGCAGCAAAGAGGATTGGGACAGGGGACGATGTGAAAAACTGTTTTTT.

This clonotype was counted a few times. The genes are TRBV7-2 and TRBJ2-1; D remains ambiguous. CDR3 length: 16 residues. The ends were cut back, 3 bases at V and 4 bases at J, with 16 bases in the middle. Germline V lookup: CDR1 SGHTA, CDR2 FQGNSA. The CDR3 spells CASSFRPFMGYNEQFF. DNA of the CDR3: TGTGCCAGCAGCTTCAGGCCTTTTATGGGGTACAATGAGCAGTTCTTC.

V usage is TRBV12-3 or TRBV12-4 and J usage is TRBJ1-1, with D possibly TRBD1 on 5 matching bases. This CDR3 spans 11 amino acids. V dropped 5 bases and J dropped 8 bases, with 9 bases sitting between them. For the CDR3, the DNA is TGTGCCAGCAGTGACCGACAGGAAGCTTTCTTT. This codes for CASSDRQEAFF.

V gene TRBV20-1 combines with J gene TRBJ2-4, with TRBD2 matching over 10 bases. After removal of 4 bases from V and 0 bases from J, the junction contained 6 bases not matched to a gene. The CDR3 has 16 amino acids. The germline gives CDR1 DFQATT, CDR2 SNEGSKA (reference sequence). CDR3 loop: CSATSSGRLAKNIQYF. CDR3 bases: TGCAGTGCTACAAGTAGCGGGAGGTTAGCCAAAAACATTCAGTACTTC.

This clonotype has only a few counts. The chain joins TRBV10-3 to TRBJ2-1; 10 positions agree with TRBD2. V trimming: 10 bases; J trimming: 4 bases; junction bases outside the gene matches: 7. Germline CDR1 reads ENHRY; CDR2 reads SYGVKD. CDR3 length: 14 residues. The CDR3 reads CATFPSGSYNEQFF. Here the CDR3 DNA reads TGTGCCACCTTTCCTAGCGGGAGTTACAATGAGCAGTTCTTC.

The V gene is TRBV20-1, the J gene TRBJ2-5; D may be TRBD2 (5 bases). The CDR3 has 17 amino acids. V was cut by 4 bases and J by 2 bases, with 23 bases left in between. Germline-derived CDR1 and CDR2 are DFQATT and SNEGSKA (reference sequence). The CDR3 DNA reads TGCAGTGCTACGAGTGGTTATGACTACACATCACAAGAGACCCAGTACTTC. Translating gives CSATSGYDYTSQETQYF.

The chain links TRBV4-1 to TRBJ2-2; D is uncertain. Germline V gene sequence: CDR1 MGHRA, CDR2 YSYEKL. V shed 5 bases and J shed 6 bases, with 13 bases lying between them. This CDR3 has 14 residues. In DNA, the CDR3 is TGCGCCAGCAGCGAACCTCTAGGCTCCGGGGAGCTGTTTTTT. Encoded protein: CASSEPLGSGELFF.

This clonotype has a handful of counts. CDR3 in amino acids: CASSVGSENTGELFF. The CDR3 bases are TGTGCCAGCAGCGTAGGTAGCGAGAACACCGGGGAGCTGTTTTTT. The chain couples TRBV9 to TRBJ2-2; perhaps TRBD2 as D (5 bases). Germline assignment: CDR1 SGDLS and CDR2 YYNGEE. CDR3 length equals 15 residues. V lost 0 bases to trimming and J lost 1 base, with 7 bases between them.

The chain combines TRBV7-2 with TRBJ2-5; weak D call: TRBD2 (6 bases). V was cut by 6 bases and J by 4 bases, with 15 bases left in between. Looked up from germline, CDR1 is SGHTA and CDR2 is FQGNSA. The CDR3 has 14 amino acids. The CDR3 sequence is CASRQQLGGETQYF. The CDR3 nucleotides are TGTGCCAGCAGGCAACAGTTGGGAGGAGAGACCCAGTACTTC.

The chain links TRBV7-9 to TRBJ2-3, with TRBD1 as a possible D gene (6 bases). Germline V gene data show CDR1 as SEHNR and CDR2 as FQNEAQ (reference sequence). The germline V and J ends were trimmed by 5 bases and 1 base, with 19 bases remaining between them. The length of the CDR3 is 17 residues. The CDR3 here is CASSRGRTAVGTDTQYF. In DNA, the CDR3 is TGTGCCAGCAGCCGAGGAAGGACAGCCGTTGGCACAGATACGCAGTATTTT.

The chain links TRBV9 to TRBJ2-1; tentatively, D is TRBD1 (5 bases). CDR1 and CDR2 (germline): SGDLS, YYNGEE. Trimming removed 3 bases at V and 2 bases at J, with 18 bases between. The CDR3 covers 17 residues. This chain's CDR3 is CASSGGVGIATYNEQFF. The CDR3 DNA reads TGTGCCAGCAGCGGGGGCGTCGGAATAGCTACCTACAATGAGCAGTTCTTC.

The V gene is TRBV7-9, the J gene TRBJ2-5; TRBD2 matches 7 bases. The V gene's germline CDR1 is SEHNR and CDR2 FQNEAQ (reference sequence). CDR3 length: 14 residues. With V trimmed by 2 bases and J by 4 bases, 4 bases remained unmatched. CDR3 bases: TGTGCCAGCAGCTTACAAGCGGGAATAGAGACCCAGTACTTC. Protein sequence: CASSLQAGIETQYF. The full variable domain, its missing parts supplied by reference TRBV7-9 and TRBJ2-5, is DTGVSQNPRHKITKRGQNVTFRCDPISEHNRLYWYRQTLGQGPEFLTYFQNEAQLEKSRLLSDRFSAERPKGSFSTLEIQRTEQGDSAMYLCASSLQAGIETQYFGPGTRLLVL.

The chain couples TRBV25-1 to TRBJ2-3; D unresolved. The CDR3 extends over 15 amino acids. Germline V gene sequence: CDR1 MGHDK, CDR2 SYGVNS. Trimming removed 3 bases from V and 4 bases from J, with 14 bases in between. CDR3 bases: TGTGCCAGCAGTGATTTCACACAGTCTCCAGATACGCAGTATTTT. Translating it yields CASSDFTQSPDTQYF.

The chain couples TRBV12-3 or TRBV12-4 to TRBJ2-3; 9 bases align to TRBD1. Trimming cost V 5 bases and J 3 bases; bases outside gene matches: 6. The CDR3 contains 15 residues. Here the CDR3 reads CASSLHRGRTDTQYF. The CDR3 nucleotides are TGTGCCAGCAGTCTTCACAGGGGGCGTACAGATACGCAGTATTTT.

The J gene is TRBJ2-5, the V gene TRBV20-1, with D perhaps matching TRBD2 (5 bases). This CDR3 is 16 amino acids long. V lost 3 bases, J lost 0 bases, and 17 bases lay in between. CDR1 is DFQATT, CDR2 SNEGSKA, per germline (reference sequence). The CDR3 coding sequence is TGCAGTGCTAGTTATATGGCCTACGGGAACCAAGAGACCCAGTACTTC. It translates to CSASYMAYGNQETQYF.

This clonotype has a handful of counts. This chain connects TRBV6-1 to TRBJ1-4, with no clear D. The CDR3 has 15 residues. Trimming removed 5 bases from V and 6 bases from J, with 16 bases in between. CDR1 is MNHNS, CDR2 SASEGT, per germline. The DNA of the CDR3 is TGTGCCAGCAGTCGTTACGGCGGAGGAGATGAAAAACTGTTTTTT. Amino acids: CASSRYGGGDEKLFF.

The genes are TRBV28 and TRBJ1-5; D remains unclear. This CDR3 has 12 amino acids. CDR1 is MDHEN and CDR2 is SYDVKM in the germline V gene. V lost 11 bases and J lost 6, with 14 bases in between. DNA for the CDR3: TGTGCCGGAGCTGGGGTTGGTCAGCCCCAGCATTTT. Amino acids: CAGAGVGQPQHF.

This chain uses TRBV5-1 with TRBJ2-2, with D perhaps matching TRBD1 (5 bases). Trimming took off 7 bases at V and 0 bases at J, with 13 bases between the two ends. The germline CDR1 and CDR2 sequences are SGHRS and YFSETQ. The CDR3 contains 15 residues. DNA of the CDR3: TGCGCCAGCCGCTCAGGGTGGGCGAACACCGGGGAGCTGTTTTTT. It is translated as CASRSGWANTGELFF.

The chain carries TRBV5-1 and TRBJ2-1; 10 nucleotides line up with TRBD2. Per the germline V gene, CDR1 is SGHRS and CDR2 is YFSETQ. The V and J ends lost 4 bases and 4 bases, in that order; junction bases with no gene match: 5. There are 15 residues in the CDR3. CDR3 sequence: CASSGSGGDYNEQFF. CDR3 in DNA: TGCGCCAGCAGCGGAAGCGGGGGGGATTACAATGAGCAGTTCTTC.

The sample holds a few counts of this clonotype. This rearrangement joins TRBV29-1 to TRBJ2-5, with D uncertain. CDR3 length equals 11 residues. Between the trimmed V and J ends, which lost 3 bases and 5 bases, there was a span of 7 bases. Germline-derived CDR1 and CDR2 are SQVTM and ANQGSEA. CDR3 loop: CSVDQLETQYF. The CDR3 coding sequence is TGCAGCGTTGATCAGTTGGAGACCCAGTACTTC.

This chain's CDR3 is CSARVAGGPTGELFF. The CDR3 nucleotides read TGCAGTGCTCGAGTAGCGGGAGGGCCCACCGGGGAGCTGTTTTTT. The chain links TRBV20-1 to TRBJ2-2; 11 bases align to TRBD2. Germline V gives CDR1 DFQATT, CDR2 SNEGSKA (reference sequence). Unmatched junction bases numbered 6, after V lost 5 bases and J lost 4 bases. The CDR3 is 15 amino acids.

This chain links TRBV20-1 with TRBJ2-3; 7 nucleotides match TRBD2. Unmatched junction bases numbered 6, after V lost 0 bases and J lost 0 bases. This CDR3 is 16 amino acids long. Per germline, CDR1 DFQATT and CDR2 SNEGSKA (reference sequence). The CDR3 here is CSARDTLAESTDTQYF. CDR3 sequence (DNA): TGCAGTGCTAGAGATACGCTAGCGGAGAGCACAGATACGCAGTATTTT.

This CDR3 reads CSASRGQGLPDTQYF. CDR3 sequence (DNA): TGCAGTGCTAGCCGGGGACAGGGTCTCCCAGATACGCAGTATTTT. The rearrangement uses TRBV20-1 and TRBJ2-3, with TRBD1 matching 9 bases. The V gene's germline CDR1 is DFQATT and CDR2 SNEGSKA (reference sequence). CDR3 length: 15 residues. With V trimmed by 3 bases and J by 4 bases, 8 bases remained unmatched.

The gene calls are TRBV20-1 and TRBJ2-1, with a possible D match to TRBD1 (5 bases). Germline CDR1 reads DFQATT; CDR2 reads SNEGSKA (reference sequence). The ends were cut back, 4 bases at V and 2 bases at J, with 9 bases in the middle. The CDR3 length is 13 residues. The DNA for the CDR3 is TGCAGTGCTAAAGACAGCCCCTACAATGAGCAGTTCTTC. This encodes CSAKDSPYNEQFF.

This clonotype was detected only a few times. The rearrangement links TRBV6-5 to TRBJ1-5; D not resolved. Trimming took off 5 bases at V and 5 bases at J, with 16 bases between the two ends. The CDR3 runs to 15 residues. Germline V lookup: CDR1 MNHEY, CDR2 SVGAGI. The CDR3 DNA reads as TGTGCCAGCAGTCTTCTCGGAGGGCTGGATCAGCCCCAGCATTTT. Translated, it gives CASSLLGGLDQPQHF.

CDR3 nucleotide sequence: TGTGCCAGCAGTCATAGCGGGACCCAAGAGACCCAGTACTTC. Translation gives CASSHSGTQETQYF. This chain uses TRBV6-1 with TRBJ2-5, with 8 bases matching TRBD2. The V and J ends lost 5 bases and 1 base, in that order; junction bases with no gene match: 3. Germline-derived CDR1 and CDR2 are MNHNS and SASEGT. The CDR3 is 14 amino acids.